The 13 T cell receptor beta chains below all came from one sample that was sequenced in a study of post-analysis software for immune sequencing data. Findings of the study overall: TRBV5-6, TRBV5-1 and TRBV20-1 belonged to a set of about five TRBV segments that were more frequent in patients than controls.

The antigens of these receptors remain unknown. The TCR beta cDNA libraries carried unique molecular identifiers. In TCRdb, the PCR reads were re-called with MiXCR into one record per CDR3 protein. In the table there are a few hundred thousand distinct CDR3 sequences, less than 40% of which are singletons. Sequencing used blood. These receptor sequences come from a girl aged 2-17 years with multiple sclerosis.

The CDR3 loop is CAISEQPGGYGYTF. The CDR3 DNA sequence: TGTGCCATCAGTGAGCAGCCAGGGGGCTATGGCTACACCTTC. This chain joins TRBV10-3 and TRBJ1-2, with 7 bases identical to TRBD1. CDR3 length equals 14 residues. J lost 4 bases, V lost 2 bases, and 4 bases had no gene match. Germline loops: CDR1 ENHRY, CDR2 SYGVKD.

J is TRBJ2-2 and V is TRBV6-6, with unresolved D. This CDR3 has 13 amino acids. V was cut by 6 bases and J by 6 bases, with 11 bases left in between. Germline CDR1 MNHNY, CDR2 SVGAGI (reference sequence). The DNA for the CDR3 is TGTGCCAGCAGCCTCAGTAATGCCGGGGAGCTGTTTTTT. As protein: CASSLSNAGELFF.

This chain connects TRBV5-1 to TRBJ2-7; no reliable D call. This CDR3 has 13 amino acids. The V and J ends lost 5 bases and 4 bases respectively, with 13 bases between them. The germline V gene encodes CDR1 SGHRS and CDR2 YFSETQ. This chain's CDR3 is CASSRDEIYEQYF. CDR3 nucleotide sequence: TGCGCCAGCAGTCGAGACGAGATTTACGAGCAGTACTTC.

There are a few counts of this clonotype. CDR3 residues: CASSHQDGNYGYTF. CDR3 coding DNA: TGTGCCAGCAGCCACCAGGACGGGAACTATGGCTACACCTTC. The rearrangement uses TRBV5-5 and TRBJ1-2; no clear D. Deletions cut 4 bases from V and 2 bases from J, with 12 bases between. This CDR3 is built from 14 residues. CDR1 is SGHKS and CDR2 is YYEKEE in the germline V gene (reference sequence).

This clonotype has more than one count but fewer than ten. One end of the junction does not line up with germline, which may come from a read error. The V call is TRBV13, the J call TRBJ1-4; possible D gene TRBD1, 6 bases. Germline values: CDR1 PRHDT, CDR2 FYEKMQ (reference sequence). The CDR3 extends over 15 amino acids. The CDR3 DNA reads TGTGCCAGCAGGGATAACAGGGAAGCTAATGAAAAACGGTTTTTT. It codes for CASRDNREANEKRFF.

This rearrangement joins TRBV2 to TRBJ2-3; 8 nucleotides agree with TRBD2. Trimming took 8 bases from V and 1 from J; bases not matched to a gene: 11. Germline V gives CDR1 SNHLY, CDR2 FYNNEI. CDR3 length equals 16 residues. The CDR3 DNA is TGTGCCAGCCGAGGCAGGCGGGGGGAAGGCACAGATACGCAGTATTTT. Its protein product is CASRGRRGEGTDTQYF.

V is TRBV14 and J is TRBJ1-1; possibly TRBD1 for D (5 bases). Germline CDR1 SGHDN, CDR2 FVKESK. This CDR3 has 15 residues. V gave up 4 bases and J gave up 7 bases, with 19 bases separating them. This chain's CDR3 is CASSPLTGTDNEAFF. The CDR3 DNA sequence: TGTGCCAGCAGCCCACTAACCGGGACGGATAATGAAGCTTTCTTT. The entire variable domain, with the rest obtained from reference TRBV14 and TRBJ1-1, is as follows: EAGVTQFPSHSVIEKGQTVTLRCDPISGHDNLYWYRRVMGKEIKFLLHFVKESKQDESGMPNNRFLAERTGGTYSTLKVQPAELEDSGVYFCASSPLTGTDNEAFFGQGTRLTVV.

In this sample, this clonotype turned up a few times. The V gene is TRBV5-1, the J gene TRBJ2-5; 9 nucleotides align to TRBD1. With the DNA end fitting TRBJ2-7 better, the J assignment may be wrong. Germline values: CDR1 SGHRS, CDR2 YFSETQ. The CDR3 sequence is 15 residues long. For the CDR3, the DNA is TGCGCCAGCAGCGGGGCCGGGACAGGGCTCAACGAGCAGTACTTC. This codes for CASSGAGTGLNEQYF.

The V and J genes are TRBV28 and TRBJ2-2; a weak D match, TRBD1 (5 bases). CDR3 size: 12 residues. V lost 8 bases, J lost 6 bases, and 10 bases lay in between. Germline V CDR1 and CDR2: MDHEN, SYDVKM. The CDR3 coding sequence is TGTGCCAGCGGCGACAGTCCCGGGGAGCTGTTTTTT. Translation: CASGDSPGELFF.

Concerning this clonotype itself: This could be a read error, since a much larger clone is one nucleotide away. The chain uses TRBV27 and TRBJ2-5; D unresolved. Germline assignment: CDR1 MNHEY and CDR2 SMNVEV (reference sequence). The CDR3 has 13 amino acids. Trimming left V 2 bases short and J 13 bases short, with 17 bases between. Here the CDR3 reads CASSLGTTYERYF. CDR3 DNA sequence: TGTGCCAGCAGTTTAGGAACAACCTACGAGCGGTACTTC.

The sample holds a few counts of this clonotype. V is TRBV20-1 and J is TRBJ2-1, with 9 bases lining up with TRBD2. Looked up from germline, CDR1 is DFQATT and CDR2 is SNEGSKA (reference sequence). The J segment lost 2 bases and the V segment lost 7 bases, leaving 3 bases of the junction unmatched. This CDR3 comprises 13 residues. This chain's CDR3 is CSVGGGAYNEQFF. In nucleotides, the CDR3 is TGCAGTGTGGGCGGGGGGGCCTACAATGAGCAGTTCTTC.

This clonotype occurred a few times. The chain recombines TRBV13 with TRBJ2-5, with D possibly matching TRBD2 (5 bases). V lost 0 bases to trimming and J lost 2 bases, with 13 bases between them. Germline assignment: CDR1 PRHDT and CDR2 FYEKMQ (reference sequence). The CDR3 contains 16 residues. CDR3 sequence: CASSLGEAHPQETQYF. The CDR3 DNA follows: TGTGCCAGCAGCTTAGGGGAGGCACATCCTCAAGAGACCCAGTACTTC.

The chain couples TRBV10-3 to TRBJ1-1, with D unresolved. CDR3 length equals 12 residues. Germline assignment: CDR1 ENHRY and CDR2 SYGVKD. Trimming took off 3 bases at V and 1 base at J, with 3 bases between the two ends. CDR3 loop: CAISDGNTEAFF. CDR3 nucleotides: TGTGCCATCAGTGACGGGAACACTGAAGCTTTCTTT.